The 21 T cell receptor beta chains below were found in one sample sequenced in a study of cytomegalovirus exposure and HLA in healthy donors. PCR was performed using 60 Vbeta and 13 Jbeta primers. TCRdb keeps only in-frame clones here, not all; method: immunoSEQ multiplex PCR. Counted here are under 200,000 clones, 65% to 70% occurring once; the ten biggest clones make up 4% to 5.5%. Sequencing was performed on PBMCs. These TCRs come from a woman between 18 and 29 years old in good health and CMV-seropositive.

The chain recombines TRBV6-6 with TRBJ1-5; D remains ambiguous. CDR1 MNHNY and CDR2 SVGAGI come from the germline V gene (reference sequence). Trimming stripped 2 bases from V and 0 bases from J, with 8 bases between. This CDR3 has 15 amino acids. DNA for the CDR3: TGTGCCAGCAGTTACAAGAGTTATAGCAATCAGCCCCAGCATTTT. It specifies CASSYKSYSNQPQHF.

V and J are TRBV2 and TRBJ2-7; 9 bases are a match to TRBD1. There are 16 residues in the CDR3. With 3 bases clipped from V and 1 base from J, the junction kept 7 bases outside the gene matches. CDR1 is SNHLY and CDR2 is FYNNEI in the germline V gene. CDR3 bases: TGTGCCAGCAGTGAGTCCCGGGACAGGGAGTCCTACGAGCAGTACTTC. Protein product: CASSESRDRESYEQYF.

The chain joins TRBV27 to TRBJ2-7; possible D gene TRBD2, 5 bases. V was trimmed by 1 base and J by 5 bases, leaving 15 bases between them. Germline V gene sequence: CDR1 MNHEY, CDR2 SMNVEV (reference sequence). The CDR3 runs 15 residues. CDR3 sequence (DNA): TGTGCCAGCAGTTTATTGGGAGCAGAAGAACACGAGCAGTACTTC. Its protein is CASSLLGAEEHEQYF.

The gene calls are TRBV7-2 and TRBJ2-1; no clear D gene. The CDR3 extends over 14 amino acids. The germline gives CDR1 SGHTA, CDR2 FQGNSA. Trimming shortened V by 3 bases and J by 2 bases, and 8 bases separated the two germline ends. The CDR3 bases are TGTGCCAGCAGCTTTAACGGTCCCTACAATGAGCAGTTCTTC. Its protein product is CASSFNGPYNEQFF.

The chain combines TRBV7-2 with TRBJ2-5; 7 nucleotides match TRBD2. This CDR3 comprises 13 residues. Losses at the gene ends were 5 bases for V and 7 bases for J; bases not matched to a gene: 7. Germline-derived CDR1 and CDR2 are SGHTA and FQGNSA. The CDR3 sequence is CASSPRGEGTQYF. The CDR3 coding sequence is TGTGCCAGCAGCCCTCGGGGGGAGGGGACCCAGTACTTC.

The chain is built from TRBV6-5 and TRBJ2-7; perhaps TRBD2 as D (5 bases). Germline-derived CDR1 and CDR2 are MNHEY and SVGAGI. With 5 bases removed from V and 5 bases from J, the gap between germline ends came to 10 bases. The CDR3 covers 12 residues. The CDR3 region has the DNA TGTGCCAGCAGTCGCGACGGGAACGAGCAGTACTTC. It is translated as CASSRDGNEQYF.

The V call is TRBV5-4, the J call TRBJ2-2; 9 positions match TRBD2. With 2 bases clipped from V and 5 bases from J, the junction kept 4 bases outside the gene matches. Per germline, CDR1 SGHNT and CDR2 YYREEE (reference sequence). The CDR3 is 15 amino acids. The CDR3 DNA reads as TGTGCCAGCAGCTTTAGCGGGAGTAGTACCGGGGAGCTGTTTTTT. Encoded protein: CASSFSGSSTGELFF.

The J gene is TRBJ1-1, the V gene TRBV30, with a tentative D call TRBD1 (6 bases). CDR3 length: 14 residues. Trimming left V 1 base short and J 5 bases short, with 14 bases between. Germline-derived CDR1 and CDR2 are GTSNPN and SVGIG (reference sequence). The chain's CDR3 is CAWSDPGVWTEAFF. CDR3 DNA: TGTGCCTGGAGTGACCCAGGGGTTTGGACTGAAGCTTTCTTT.

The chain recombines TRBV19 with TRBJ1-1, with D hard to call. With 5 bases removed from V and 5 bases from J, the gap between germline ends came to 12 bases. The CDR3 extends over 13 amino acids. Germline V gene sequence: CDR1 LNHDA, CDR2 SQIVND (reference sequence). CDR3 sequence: CASSPLAGTEAFF. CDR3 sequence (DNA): TGTGCCAGTAGTCCCCTTGCGGGGACTGAAGCTTTCTTT.

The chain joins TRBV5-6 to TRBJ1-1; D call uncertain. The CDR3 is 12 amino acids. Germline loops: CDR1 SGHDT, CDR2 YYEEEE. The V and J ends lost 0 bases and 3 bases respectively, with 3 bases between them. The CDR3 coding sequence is TGTGCCAGCAGCTTGGTATACACTGAAGCTTTCTTT. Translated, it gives CASSLVYTEAFF.

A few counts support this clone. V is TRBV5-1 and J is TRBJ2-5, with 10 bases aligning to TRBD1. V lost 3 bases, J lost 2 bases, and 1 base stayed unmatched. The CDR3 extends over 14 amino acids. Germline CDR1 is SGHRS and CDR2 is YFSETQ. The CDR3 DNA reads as TGCGCCAGCAGCTGGACAGGGGGTCAAGAGACCCAGTACTTC. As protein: CASSWTGGQETQYF.

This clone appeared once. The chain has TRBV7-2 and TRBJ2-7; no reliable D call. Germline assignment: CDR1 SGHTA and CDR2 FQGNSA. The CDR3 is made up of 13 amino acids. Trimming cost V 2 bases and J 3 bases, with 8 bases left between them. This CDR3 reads CASSLNEVYEQYF. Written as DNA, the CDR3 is TGTGCCAGCAGCTTAAACGAGGTCTACGAGCAGTACTTC.

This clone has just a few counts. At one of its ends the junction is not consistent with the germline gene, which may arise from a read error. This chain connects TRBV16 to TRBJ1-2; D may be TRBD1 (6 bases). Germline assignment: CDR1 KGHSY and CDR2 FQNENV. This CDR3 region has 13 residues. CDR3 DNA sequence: TGTGCCAGCAGCCTAACAGGGAACTCTGGCTACACCTTC. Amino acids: CASSLTGNSGYTF.

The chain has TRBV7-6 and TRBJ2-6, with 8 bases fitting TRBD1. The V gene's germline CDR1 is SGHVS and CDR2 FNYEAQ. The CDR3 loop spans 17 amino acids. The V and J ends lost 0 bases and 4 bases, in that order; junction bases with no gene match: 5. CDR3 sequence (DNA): TGTGCCAGCAGCTTAGCCCAGGGGGCGGGAGGGGCCAACGTCCTGACTTTC. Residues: CASSLAQGAGGANVLTF.

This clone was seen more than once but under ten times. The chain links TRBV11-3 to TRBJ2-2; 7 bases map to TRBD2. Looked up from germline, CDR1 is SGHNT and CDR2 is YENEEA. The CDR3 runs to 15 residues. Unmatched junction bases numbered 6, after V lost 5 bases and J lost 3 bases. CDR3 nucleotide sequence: TGTGCCAGCAGCCCCGGGGGAGGGTACACCGGGGAGCTGTTTTTT. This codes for CASSPGGGYTGELFF.

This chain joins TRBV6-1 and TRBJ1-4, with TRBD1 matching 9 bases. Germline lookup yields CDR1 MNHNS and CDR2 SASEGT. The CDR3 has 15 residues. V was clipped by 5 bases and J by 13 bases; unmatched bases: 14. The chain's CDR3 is CASSMPGTGTWALFF. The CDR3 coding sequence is TGTGCCAGCAGTATGCCCGGGACAGGGACTTGGGCACTGTTTTTT.

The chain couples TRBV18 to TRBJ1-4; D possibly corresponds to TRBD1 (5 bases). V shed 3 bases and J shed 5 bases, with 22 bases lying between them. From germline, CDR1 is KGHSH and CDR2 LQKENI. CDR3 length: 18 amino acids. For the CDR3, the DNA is TGTGCCAGCTCACCCTTACAGGACCCCACTACTTCAAATGAAAAACTGTTTTTT. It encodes CASSPLQDPTTSNEKLFF.

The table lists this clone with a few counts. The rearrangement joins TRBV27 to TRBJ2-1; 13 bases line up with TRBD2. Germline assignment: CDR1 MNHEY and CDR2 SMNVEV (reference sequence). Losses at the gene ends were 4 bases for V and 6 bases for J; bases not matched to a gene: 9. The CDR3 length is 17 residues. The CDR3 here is CASSSPRTSGRINEQFF. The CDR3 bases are TGTGCCAGCAGTTCACCGAGGACTAGCGGGAGAATCAATGAGCAGTTCTTC.

The CDR3 sequence: CASSFRQGANEQYF. The CDR3 DNA sequence: TGTGCCAGCAGCTTTAGGCAGGGGGCTAACGAGCAGTACTTC. J is TRBJ2-7 and V is TRBV7-2; TRBD1 aligns across 8 bases. The germline CDR1 and CDR2 sequences are SGHTA and FQGNSA. The CDR3 is 14 amino acids. V was clipped by 3 bases and J by 5 bases; unmatched bases: 6. Full variable domain (missing parts from reference TRBV7-2 and TRBJ2-7): GAGVSQSPSNKVTEKGKDVELRCDPISGHTALYWYRQSLGQGLEFLIYFQGNSAPDKSGLPSDRFSAERTGGSVSTLTIQRTQQEDSAVYLCASSFRQGANEQYFGPGTRLTVT.

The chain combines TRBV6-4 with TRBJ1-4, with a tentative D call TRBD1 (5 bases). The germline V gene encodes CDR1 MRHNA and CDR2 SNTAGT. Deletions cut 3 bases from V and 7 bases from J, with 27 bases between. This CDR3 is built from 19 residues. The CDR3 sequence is CASSDSDTPMGGGGEKLFF. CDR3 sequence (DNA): TGTGCCAGCAGTGATTCTGATACACCTATGGGGGGGGGAGGTGAAAAACTGTTTTTT.

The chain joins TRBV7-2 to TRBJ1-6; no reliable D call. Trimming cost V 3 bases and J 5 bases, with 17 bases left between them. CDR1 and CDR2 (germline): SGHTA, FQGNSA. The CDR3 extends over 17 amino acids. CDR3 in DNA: TGTGCCAGCAGCTTCCCTCCCCAGTCCTTTAATAATTCACCCCTCCACTTT. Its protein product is CASSFPPQSFNNSPLHF.